Listed below are T cell receptor beta chains from one sample, sequenced in a study of Graves' ophthalmopathy and Graves' hyperthyroidism. MiXCR was run by TCRdb on the multiplex PCR reads, yielding one entry per CDR3 protein. The table records over 150,000 distinct CDR3 sequences, approximately 40% of them present only once. Sequenced sample: peripheral blood. All receptors derive from a middle-aged woman with Graves' ophthalmopathy. CDR3s include the opening cysteine and the closing phenylalanine or tryptophan. The order of the fields is D gene, clone size, V gene, J gene, CDR3 length, CDR3 DNA, CDR3 protein. D genes are given only for firm matches. Clone size is given for some rows only: seen once, a few or many times, or a class if the clone is expanded.

d_call: TRBD1; clone_size: many; v_call: TRBV29-1; j_call: TRBJ2-2; cdr3_length: 14; cdr3_nt: TGCAGCGCCAAAAGACAGGGGAACACCGGGGAGCTGTTTTTT; cdr3_aa: CSAKRQGNTGELFF
d_call: NA; clone_size: many; v_call: TRBV27; j_call: TRBJ2-5; cdr3_length: 14; cdr3_nt: TGTGCCAGCAGTTCATGGGGGAGGCAAGAGACCCAGTACTTC; cdr3_aa: CASSSWGRQETQYF
d_call: NA; clone_size: NA; v_call: TRBV6-5; j_call: TRBJ1-5; cdr3_length: 13; cdr3_nt: TGTGCCAGCAGTTACGACTGGAATAAAGCCCAGCATTTT; cdr3_aa: CASSYDWNKAQHF
d_call: NA; clone_size: once; v_call: TRBV29-1; j_call: TRBJ1-2; cdr3_length: 16; cdr3_nt: TGCAGCGTTGAAGATCTAACTGGGCAGAAAAACTATGGCTACACCTTC; cdr3_aa: CSVEDLTGQKNYGYTF
d_call: NA; clone_size: few; v_call: TRBV6-5; j_call: TRBJ1-2; cdr3_length: 14; cdr3_nt: TGTGCCAGCAGTTATGGTCCCACAGGCTATGGCTACACCTTC; cdr3_aa: CASSYGPTGYGYTF
d_call: TRBD1; clone_size: many; v_call: TRBV6-1; j_call: TRBJ1-1; cdr3_length: 14; cdr3_nt: TGTGCCAGCAATCAAGACAGGGACGGCACTGAAGCTTTCTTT; cdr3_aa: CASNQDRDGTEAFF
d_call: NA; clone_size: NA; v_call: TRBV12-3/TRBV12-4; j_call: TRBJ2-7; cdr3_length: 13; cdr3_nt: TGTGCCAGCAGCCCTCCTGCTGGAGACGAGCAGTACTTC; cdr3_aa: CASSPPAGDEQYF
d_call: NA; clone_size: many; v_call: TRBV6-2/TRBV6-3; j_call: TRBJ2-6; cdr3_length: 17; cdr3_nt: TGTGCCAGCAGTTACTCGTCCAGGGGTACGGGGGCCAACGTCCTGACTTTC; cdr3_aa: CASSYSSRGTGANVLTF
d_call: TRBD1; clone_size: NA; v_call: TRBV6-1; j_call: TRBJ2-7; cdr3_length: 15; cdr3_nt: TGTGCCAGCAGTGAACCGGGGGACAGGGGTGGCGAGCAGTACTTC; cdr3_aa: CASSEPGDRGGEQYF
d_call: NA; clone_size: many; v_call: TRBV28; j_call: TRBJ2-7; cdr3_length: 13; cdr3_nt: TGTGCCAGCTGCCCAGGGCCCTCCTACGAGCAGTACTTC; cdr3_aa: CASCPGPSYEQYF
d_call: NA; clone_size: many; v_call: TRBV30; j_call: TRBJ1-1; cdr3_length: 15; cdr3_nt: TGTGCCTCTGAGGTGGGGGCTTTCTCGAACACTGAAGCTTTCTTT; cdr3_aa: CASEVGAFSNTEAFF
d_call: TRBD1; clone_size: many; v_call: TRBV12-3/TRBV12-4; j_call: TRBJ1-1; cdr3_length: 14; cdr3_nt: TGTGCCAGCAGTCAAGACAGGGTGAACACTGAAGCTTTCTTT; cdr3_aa: CASSQDRVNTEAFF
d_call: TRBD1; clone_size: NA; v_call: TRBV7-8; j_call: TRBJ1-2; cdr3_length: 14; cdr3_nt: TGTGCCAGCAGCTCCGGGACAGGGGTTGATGGCTACACCTTC; cdr3_aa: CASSSGTGVDGYTF
d_call: TRBD1; clone_size: many; v_call: TRBV20-1; j_call: TRBJ1-5; cdr3_length: 16; cdr3_nt: TGCAGTGCTAGCCTTCCGGGACAGGGTAACAATCAGCCCCAGCATTTT; cdr3_aa: CSASLPGQGNNQPQHF
d_call: NA; clone_size: many; v_call: TRBV30; j_call: TRBJ1-1; cdr3_length: 12; cdr3_nt: TGTGCCTGGAGTCCGGGGGCGACTGAAGCTTTCTTT; cdr3_aa: CAWSPGATEAFF
d_call: NA; clone_size: NA; v_call: TRBV6-2/TRBV6-3; j_call: TRBJ2-2; cdr3_length: 12; cdr3_nt: TGTGCCAGCAGTGTGATGGCCGGGGAGCTGTTTTTT; cdr3_aa: CASSVMAGELFF
d_call: NA; clone_size: many; v_call: TRBV25-1; j_call: TRBJ1-1; cdr3_length: 13; cdr3_nt: TGTGCCAGCATACAACAGGGTCTCGCTGAAGCTTTCTTT; cdr3_aa: CASIQQGLAEAFF
d_call: NA; clone_size: many; v_call: TRBV20-1; j_call: TRBJ2-7; cdr3_length: 11; cdr3_nt: TGCAGTGCTAGGCGGTCGGGCGAGCAGTACTTC; cdr3_aa: CSARRSGEQYF
d_call: NA; clone_size: NA; v_call: TRBV27; j_call: TRBJ1-1; cdr3_length: 14; cdr3_nt: TGTGCCAGCAGTTCTGACACCTTGAACACTGAAGCTTTCTTT; cdr3_aa: CASSSDTLNTEAFF
d_call: TRBD1; clone_size: many; v_call: TRBV20-1; j_call: TRBJ2-3; cdr3_length: 13; cdr3_nt: TGCAGTGCTAACAGGGGGACCACAGATACGCAGTATTTT; cdr3_aa: CSANRGTTDTQYF
d_call: NA; clone_size: NA; v_call: TRBV2; j_call: TRBJ2-7; cdr3_length: 12; cdr3_nt: TGTGCCAGCAGAACAGGTACCTACGAGCAGTACTTC; cdr3_aa: CASRTGTYEQYF
d_call: NA; clone_size: many; v_call: TRBV20-1; j_call: TRBJ1-1; cdr3_length: 15; cdr3_nt: TGCAGTGCTAGAGTCTTAGGACAGTCGAACACTGAAGCTTTCTTT; cdr3_aa: CSARVLGQSNTEAFF
d_call: NA; clone_size: NA; v_call: TRBV10-3; j_call: TRBJ1-2; cdr3_length: 15; cdr3_nt: TGTGCCACCCCAAATCCTGACAAGACCAACTATGGCTACACCTTC; cdr3_aa: CATPNPDKTNYGYTF
d_call: NA; clone_size: NA; v_call: TRBV12-3/TRBV12-4; j_call: TRBJ2-2; cdr3_length: 13; cdr3_nt: TGTGCCAGCAGTTTAGCGAGTTCCGGGGAGCTGTTTTTT; cdr3_aa: CASSLASSGELFF
d_call: NA; clone_size: many; v_call: TRBV12-3/TRBV12-4; j_call: TRBJ2-7; cdr3_length: 13; cdr3_nt: TGTGCCAGCAGTCCTCAGTCGACCTACGAGCAGTACTTC; cdr3_aa: CASSPQSTYEQYF
d_call: NA; clone_size: many; v_call: TRBV19; j_call: TRBJ2-7; cdr3_length: 14; cdr3_nt: TGTGCCAGTAGACGTTCGATTGGAAGCTACGAGCAGTACTTC; cdr3_aa: CASRRSIGSYEQYF
d_call: NA; clone_size: NA; v_call: TRBV12-3/TRBV12-4; j_call: TRBJ1-1; cdr3_length: 14; cdr3_nt: TGTGCCAGCAGTTCTCGGGACGATAACACTGAAGCTTTCTTT; cdr3_aa: CASSSRDDNTEAFF
d_call: NA; clone_size: many; v_call: TRBV15; j_call: TRBJ2-7; cdr3_length: 14; cdr3_nt: TGTGCCACCAGCAGAGTGGCCCTCCCCGGGGAGCAGTACTTC; cdr3_aa: CATSRVALPGEQYF
d_call: NA; clone_size: many; v_call: TRBV2; j_call: TRBJ2-7; cdr3_length: 15; cdr3_nt: TGTGCCAGCAGGCAAGGGGCCAGGTCTGGGGCCGAGCAGTACTTC; cdr3_aa: CASRQGARSGAEQYF
d_call: TRBD1; clone_size: few; v_call: TRBV6-2/TRBV6-3; j_call: TRBJ1-6; cdr3_length: 15; cdr3_nt: TGTGCCAGCAGTTACTCGACAGGGGAAGGGTCACCCCTCCACTTT; cdr3_aa: CASSYSTGEGSPLHF
d_call: NA; clone_size: many; v_call: TRBV13; j_call: TRBJ2-7; cdr3_length: 14; cdr3_nt: TGTGCCAGCAGCTTACGGGTAGAGGACTACGAGCAGTACTTC; cdr3_aa: CASSLRVEDYEQYF
d_call: TRBD2; clone_size: medium-sized; v_call: TRBV2; j_call: TRBJ2-5; cdr3_length: 13; cdr3_nt: TGTGCCAGCAGCTTAGCGGGGGTAGAGACCCAGTACTTC; cdr3_aa: CASSLAGVETQYF
d_call: TRBD1; clone_size: many; v_call: TRBV6-5; j_call: TRBJ2-7; cdr3_length: 14; cdr3_nt: TGTGCCAGCAGTCCCGGGACAGGGCCCTACGAGCAGTACTTC; cdr3_aa: CASSPGTGPYEQYF
d_call: TRBD2; clone_size: NA; v_call: TRBV29-1; j_call: TRBJ2-7; cdr3_length: 16; cdr3_nt: TGCAGCGTGGCCCAGGGACTAGCGGGGGGGCGTCGCGAGCAGTACTTC; cdr3_aa: CSVAQGLAGGRREQYF
d_call: TRBD2; clone_size: few; v_call: TRBV6-2/TRBV6-3; j_call: TRBJ2-7; cdr3_length: 14; cdr3_nt: TGTGCCAGCAGTTACGCTAGCGGGAGCTACGAGCAGTACTTC; cdr3_aa: CASSYASGSYEQYF
d_call: TRBD1; clone_size: many; v_call: TRBV13; j_call: TRBJ1-6; cdr3_length: 14; cdr3_nt: TGTGCCAGCAGCACCGGGACAGGGGATTCACCCCTCCACTTT; cdr3_aa: CASSTGTGDSPLHF
d_call: NA; clone_size: many; v_call: TRBV6-5; j_call: TRBJ2-5; cdr3_length: 14; cdr3_nt: TGTGCCAGCAGTTACGGGGGCCGCCAAGAGACCCAGTACTTC; cdr3_aa: CASSYGGRQETQYF
d_call: NA; clone_size: many; v_call: TRBV7-9; j_call: TRBJ2-5; cdr3_length: 14; cdr3_nt: TGTGCCAGCAGCCCCCGGACTGGTCAAGAGACCCAGTACTTC; cdr3_aa: CASSPRTGQETQYF